Listed below are T cell receptor beta chains from one sample, sequenced in a study of blood T cells in healthy people across ages. TCRdb processed the 5' RACE reads anew with MiXCR; each CDR3 protein has one entry. The profile shows about 1.5 million distinct CDR3 sequences, 40% to 45% of them singletons. Sequencing was carried out using blood. The receptor set was obtained from a woman aged 18-29 years in good health. Both conserved end residues are part of each CDR3. The D gene is left open where the match is weak. Part of the rows lack a size; the others show once, few, many or a class for expanded clones.

>TRBV27|TRBJ2-7|few|TRBD2
TGTGCCAGCAGTTTGCTGGAGGGAGGGAAGACCTACGAGCAGTACTTC
CASSLLEGGKTYEQYF
>TRBV20-1|TRBJ2-3|few|-
TGCAGTGCTAGAGTAACAGCCTTCCGGGATACGCAGTATTTT
CSARVTAFRDTQYF
>TRBV12-5|TRBJ2-1|-|-
TGTGCTAGTGGTTTGATACACGGGCCAGGGGAGACCCAGTTCTTC
CASGLIHGPGETQFF
>TRBV12-3/TRBV12-4|TRBJ2-1|-|-
TGTGCCAGCAGTTTCGGAAAGGGCCGACAACCCTACAATGAGCAGTTCTTC
CASSFGKGRQPYNEQFF
>TRBV9|TRBJ2-1|few|-
TGTGCCAGCAGCGTAGAGGAAGGGAGCCCGTTCTTC
CASSVEEGSPFF
>TRBV15|TRBJ1-4|once|-
TGTGCCACCAGCGGACCCCAAGGGAGATCTAATGAAAAACTGTTTTTT
CATSGPQGRSNEKLFF
>TRBV16|TRBJ2-1|few|-
TGTGCCAGCAGCCAATTTCAGGGAGGTGAGCAGTTCTTC
CASSQFQGGEQFF
>TRBV20-1|TRBJ1-1|-|-
TGCAGTGCCCGGCGGGGGTCCGTGAGCACTGAAGCTTTCTTT
CSARRGSVSTEAFF
>TRBV4-3|TRBJ2-2|-|-
TGCGCCAGCAGTCGGATGGCAGGGCTAACCGGGGAGCTGTTTTTT
CASSRMAGLTGELFF
>TRBV7-9|TRBJ2-3|-|-
TGTGCCAGCAGCTTCGGACGGATGCCGCAGTATTTT
CASSFGRMPQYF
>TRBV3-1|TRBJ1-1|once|TRBD1
TGTGCCAGCAGCCCTACAGGGGCGACTGAAGCTTTCTTT
CASSPTGATEAFF
>TRBV7-2|TRBJ2-1|-|TRBD2
TGTGCCAGCAGAAGACTAGCTAGCGATATTGAGCAGTTCTTC
CASRRLASDIEQFF
>TRBV11-2|TRBJ2-1|few|-
TGTGCCAGCAGCTCCATAGCCGGGGGCAATGAGCAGTTCTTC
CASSSIAGGNEQFF